This T cell receptor (beta chain) was captured in a study of T cell changes during pregnancy in multiple sclerosis. Profiled with immunoSEQ multiplex PCR; TCRdb holds only in-frame clones, not every one. The data show 30,000 to 40,000 clones, approximately 90% seen once. The material sequenced was CD4+ T cells from peripheral blood mononuclear cells, taken before pregnancy. The TCR originated in a female donor with multiple sclerosis, enrolled in a pregnancy study.

CDR3 coding DNA: TGTGCCAGCAGCTTAGTCGGAGGAGAGACTGAAGCTTTCTTT. Amino acid sequence: CASSLVGGETEAFF. The chain recombines TRBV7-2 with TRBJ1-1, with unresolved D. The V and J ends lost 1 base and 5 bases respectively, with 11 bases between them. The CDR3 spans 14 residues. Germline values: CDR1 SGHTA, CDR2 FQGNSA.